This is a list of T cell receptor beta chains from one sample in a study of graft-versus-host responses after intestinal transplantation. Their recognized antigens are unknown. Sequencing used immunoSEQ multiplex PCR; TCRdb keeps in-frame clones, though not all of them. The data hold 90,000 to 100,000 clones, with 91% observed a single time. The material sequenced was unstimulated CD8+ T cells sorted from spleen or lymph node cells, taken before intestinal transplant. These receptors were obtained from a human donor who received an intestinal transplant. The CDR3 runs from the conserved cysteine through the conserved F or W. A D gene is named only where the DNA matches it firmly. Clone size, where shown, is once, few, many, or a class for clones that have expanded.

clone_size	d_call	v_call	j_call	cdr3_aa	cdr3_nt
few	-	TRBV5-6	TRBJ2-1	CASSAGRKLYNEQFF	TGTGCCAGCAGCGCGGGACGAAAACTTTACAATGAGCAGTTCTTC
-	-	TRBV28	TRBJ1-4	CASSWQGYEKLFF	TGTGCCAGCAGTTGGCAGGGATATGAAAAACTGTTTTTT
once	TRBD2	TRBV9	TRBJ2-3	CASSVDGGGSRLQYF	TGTGCCAGCAGCGTAGATGGCGGGGGGTCCCGATTGCAGTATTTT
-	TRBD1	TRBV30	TRBJ2-7	CAWSRTGGEQYF	TGTGCCTGGAGTCGGACAGGGGGCGAGCAGTACTTC
-	-	TRBV6-4	TRBJ1-2	CASSDSITGRVGGYTF	TGTGCCAGCAGTGACTCGATTACAGGCCGAGTAGGTGGCTACACCTTC
-	-	TRBV4-1	TRBJ2-7	CASSQDFPFSDRTHEQYF	TGCGCCAGCAGCCAAGATTTTCCATTCTCAGACAGGACACACGAGCAGTACTTC
-	-	TRBV2	TRBJ1-3	CASSEEGATFSGNTIYF	TGTGCCAGCAGTGAAGAAGGGGCGACCTTCTCTGGAAACACCATATATTTT
-	TRBD1	TRBV12-5	TRBJ2-3	CASGAPGTGSSGDTQYF	TGTGCTAGTGGTGCACCCGGGACAGGGTCTTCTGGCGATACGCAGTATTTT
-	-	TRBV7-2	TRBJ1-1	CASSFQTLNTEAFF	TGTGCCAGCAGCTTCCAGACACTGAACACTGAAGCTTTCTTT
-	-	TRBV5-6	TRBJ2-1	CASSLGASTYNEQFF	TGTGCCAGCAGCTTGGGGGCCAGCACCTACAATGAGCAGTTCTTC
-	-	TRBV9	TRBJ2-6	CASSVFAGGLSGANVLTF	TGTGCCAGCAGCGTATTTGCAGGGGGACTCTCTGGGGCCAACGTCCTGACTTTC
-	TRBD2	TRBV28	TRBJ2-7	CASSLRGRGSDEQYF	TGTGCCAGCAGTTTACGCGGGAGGGGGAGTGACGAGCAGTACTTC
-	-	TRBV30	TRBJ2-2	CALISIDGELFF	TGTGCCTTAATATCAATAGACGGGGAGCTGTTTTTT
-	-	TRBV7-6	TRBJ1-3	CASSAGGASGNTIYF	TGTGCCAGCAGCGCCGGGGGGGCCTCTGGAAACACCATATATTTT
-	TRBD1	TRBV28	TRBJ1-4	CASSFQQGWEKLFF	TGTGCCAGCAGTTTTCAACAGGGGTGGGAAAAACTGTTTTTT
-	-	TRBV9	TRBJ2-1	CASSVERQDNEQFF	TGTGCCAGCAGCGTGGAGCGGCAGGACAATGAGCAGTTCTTC
-	TRBD1	TRBV19	TRBJ1-1	CATASGQVNTEAFF	TGTGCCACCGCGTCGGGACAGGTGAACACTGAAGCTTTCTTT
-	TRBD2	TRBV2	TRBJ2-5	CASSGTSGLAGETQYF	TGTGCCAGCAGTGGGACGTCGGGACTAGCGGGGGAGACCCAGTACTTC
-	TRBD2	TRBV18	TRBJ2-5	CASSSGLAGVETQYF	TGTGCCAGCTCATCGGGACTAGCGGGAGTAGAGACCCAGTACTTC
-	-	TRBV29-1	TRBJ2-7	CSVELASAYEQYF	TGCAGCGTTGAACTAGCGAGCGCCTACGAGCAGTACTTC
once	TRBD1	TRBV7-9	TRBJ1-1	CASSLDRGTEAFF	TGTGCCAGCAGCCTAGACAGGGGCACTGAAGCTTTCTTT
-	TRBD1	TRBV5-1	TRBJ1-2	CASSPSPGQGAYGYTF	TGCGCCAGCAGCCCCTCTCCTGGACAGGGGGCCTATGGCTACACCTTC
-	TRBD1	TRBV7-7	TRBJ2-3	CASSLGQGASVDTQYF	TGTGCCAGCAGCCTCGGACAGGGGGCGAGCGTAGATACGCAGTATTTT
-	TRBD1	TRBV10-1	TRBJ2-7	CASSDPSGTGPYEQYF	TGCGCCAGCAGTGATCCGTCCGGGACAGGCCCCTACGAGCAGTACTTC
-	-	TRBV4-3	TRBJ2-7	CASSPFQGNEQYF	TGCGCCAGCAGCCCTTTCCAGGGGAACGAGCAGTACTTC
-	-	TRBV12-2	TRBJ2-7	CASRLGRGLSGPSYEQYF	TGTGCAAGTCGCTTAGGTCGGGGTCTCAGCGGGCCTTCCTACGAGCAGTACTTC
once	-	TRBV27	TRBJ2-2	CASSFGGGGELFF	TGTGCCAGCAGTTTTGGTGGAGGCGGGGAGCTGTTTTTT
-	TRBD1	TRBV14	TRBJ2-7	CASSQGAGTGGYEQYF	TGTGCCAGCAGCCAAGGCGCAGGGACAGGAGGTTACGAGCAGTACTTC
-	-	TRBV10-1	TRBJ1-4	CASSQGINEKLFF	TGCGCCAGCAGCCAGGGGATTAATGAAAAACTGTTTTTT
-	-	TRBV4-1	TRBJ1-1	CASSPKDSPQQLLNTEAFF	TGCGCCAGCAGTCCAAAAGACAGTCCACAACAACTCCTGAACACTGAAGCTTTCTTT
-	-	TRBV28	TRBJ2-3	CASSSGRDTDTQYF	TGTGCCAGCAGTTCGGGCAGGGACACAGATACGCAGTATTTT
-	TRBD1	TRBV19	TRBJ2-2	CASSPGTGGTGELFF	TGTGCCAGTAGCCCCGGGACAGGGGGAACCGGGGAGCTGTTTTTT
once	-	TRBV27	TRBJ1-1	CASSLKGAGLNTEAFF	TGTGCCAGCAGTTTAAAAGGGGCAGGGCTGAACACTGAAGCTTTCTTT
-	TRBD1	TRBV9	TRBJ2-7	CASSVAGTGGYEQYF	TGTGCCAGCAGCGTAGCTGGGACAGGGGGCTACGAGCAGTACTTC
few	-	TRBV6-6	TRBJ1-2	CASSYSSGVSFGYTF	TGTGCCAGCAGTTACTCGTCCGGGGTTAGTTTTGGCTACACCTTC
-	TRBD1	TRBV6-1	TRBJ2-7	CASSGRDREYEQYF	TGTGCCAGCAGTGGCCGGGACAGGGAGTACGAGCAGTACTTC
-	TRBD1	TRBV6-5	TRBJ1-2	CASTQGLAYGYTF	TGTGCCAGTACACAGGGGTTGGCCTATGGCTACACCTTC
-	-	TRBV19	TRBJ2-1	CASSIADYNEQFF	TGTGCCAGTAGTATTGCAGACTACAATGAGCAGTTCTTC
-	-	TRBV4-1	TRBJ1-6	CASSQGYRVGGNSPLHF	TGCGCCAGCAGCCAAGGATACAGGGTAGGGGGAAATTCACCCCTCCACTTT